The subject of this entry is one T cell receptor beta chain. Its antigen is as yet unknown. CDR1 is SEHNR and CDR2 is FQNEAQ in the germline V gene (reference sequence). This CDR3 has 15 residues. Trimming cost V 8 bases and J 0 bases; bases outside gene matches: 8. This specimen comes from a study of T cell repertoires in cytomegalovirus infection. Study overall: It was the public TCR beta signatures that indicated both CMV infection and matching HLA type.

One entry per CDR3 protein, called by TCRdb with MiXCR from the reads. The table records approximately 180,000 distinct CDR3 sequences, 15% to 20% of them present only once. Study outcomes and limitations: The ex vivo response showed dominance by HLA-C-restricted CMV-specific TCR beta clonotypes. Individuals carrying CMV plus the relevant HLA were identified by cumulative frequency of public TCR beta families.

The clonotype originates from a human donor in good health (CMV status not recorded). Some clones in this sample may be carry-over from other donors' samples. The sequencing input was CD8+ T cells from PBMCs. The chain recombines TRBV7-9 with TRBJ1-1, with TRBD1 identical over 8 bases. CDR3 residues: CASGGDRNMNTEAFF. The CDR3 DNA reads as TGTGCCAGCGGGGGGGACAGGAACATGAACACTGAAGCTTTCTTT.